This T cell receptor beta chain was retrieved from a study of CD8 T cells in ankylosing spondylitis. Study-wide points: According to the report, clones linked to the disease were significantly enriched in matched synovial fluid samples taken from ankylosing spondylitis patients. Roughly eight highly homologous variants made up a TCR beta motif that seemed to typify ankylosing spondylitis blood.

Via MiXCR, TCRdb re-called the 5' RACE reads, giving one row per CDR3 protein. This table has a few hundred thousand distinct CDR3 sequences, around 20% appearing once. The trim removed 5 bases at V and 11 bases at J, leaving 7 bases unmatched. This CDR3 region has 13 residues. Germline V gene data show CDR1 as DFQATT and CDR2 as SNEGSKA (reference sequence). As for this clonotype: What it recognizes is unknown.

Input material: blood, either unsorted or a sorted T cell fraction (not recorded which). This TCR derives from a female donor with ankylosing spondylitis or in good health (not recorded which). The chain recombines TRBV20-1 with TRBJ2-7; TRBD2 matches 15 bases. The CDR3 reads CSAYGLAGGLEYF. The CDR3 nucleotides are TGCAGTGCTTACGGACTAGCGGGAGGGCTAGAGTACTTC.